Sequencing of this TCR beta chain was carried out in a study of blood T cell repertoires in COVID-19. Study in general: Acute and convalescent COVID-19 samples came from the United States, Italy and Spain.

TCRdb's copy holds only in-frame clones and misses some; the assay was immunoSEQ multiplex PCR. The repertoire holds roughly 75,000 clones, with approximately 83% as singletons. The sequence was collected from a man between 65 and 85 years old with acute or convalescent COVID-19. The sample was peripheral blood.

The chain's CDR3 is CASSYRTGTAFF. Here the CDR3 DNA reads TGTGCCAGCAGTTATCGGACAGGGACCGCTTTCTTT. The chain recombines TRBV6-5 with TRBJ1-1, with 8 bases fitting TRBD1. V was clipped by 3 bases and J by 11 bases; unmatched bases: 5. The germline CDR1 and CDR2 sequences are MNHEY and SVGAGI. The CDR3 contains 12 residues.